This is a list of T cell receptor beta chains from one sample in a study of blood T cell repertoires in COVID-19. TCRdb keeps only in-frame clones here, not all; method: immunoSEQ multiplex PCR. The sample records roughly 72,000 clones, 80% being singletons. Sequencing was performed on peripheral blood. Every receptor here comes from a man between 70 and 80 years old who had recovered from COVID-19. Each CDR3 is given with its conserved first and last residue. The D gene is left open where the match is weak. Expanded clones are given a class, and other clones once, few, many or no size at all.

j_call,d_call,clone_size,v_call,cdr3_nt,cdr3_aa
TRBJ1-1,NA,once,TRBV19,TGTGCCAGTCTCACTCAGGGAATCACTGAAGCTTTCTTT,CASLTQGITEAFF
TRBJ2-3,NA,NA,TRBV7-3,TGTGCCAGCAGCTTAAGGGGTCAAGGGGCCACAGATACGCAGTATTTT,CASSLRGQGATDTQYF
TRBJ1-1,TRBD1,few,TRBV7-2,TGTGCCAGCAGCAAAGGGACAGGGAGGAGTGTTGAAGCTTTCTTT,CASSKGTGRSVEAFF
TRBJ2-7,NA,NA,TRBV18,TGTGCCAGCTCCCCAGGTAGGGGGGGCGAGCAGTACTTC,CASSPGRGGEQYF
TRBJ2-1,TRBD2,NA,TRBV25-1,TGTGCCAGCAGTGAATTGCGGGGGGGGTACAATGAGCAGTTCTTC,CASSELRGGYNEQFF
TRBJ2-5,TRBD2,NA,TRBV27,TGTGCCAGCAGTCAGACACCGGGACTAGCGGGACGGGAGACCCAGTACTTC,CASSQTPGLAGRETQYF
TRBJ1-5,NA,once,TRBV7-9,TGTGCCAGCAGCTTAGAACATCCAGGATTGCAGCCCCAGCATTTT,CASSLEHPGLQPQHF
TRBJ1-4,NA,NA,TRBV4-3,TGCGCCAGCAGCCCGGTATCCGCGAGAGCGTTCGGAACTAATGAAAAACTGTTTTTT,CASSPVSARAFGTNEKLFF
TRBJ2-7,TRBD1,NA,TRBV6-5,TGTGCCAGCAGTCGCCATCAGGGGGCGGGGGAGCAGTACTTC,CASSRHQGAGEQYF
TRBJ1-1,NA,NA,TRBV7-2,TGTGCCAGCAGCTTAGGGGGGACACGGAACACTGAAGCTTTCTTT,CASSLGGTRNTEAFF
TRBJ1-1,TRBD1,NA,TRBV19,TGTGCCAGTAGGTCCGAGACAGGGGGCATGAACACTGAAGCTTTCTTT,CASRSETGGMNTEAFF
TRBJ1-1,NA,NA,TRBV5-1,TGCGCCAGCAGCTTAGCTTCTGGGGCTAACACTGAAGCTTTCTTT,CASSLASGANTEAFF
TRBJ2-1,TRBD2,NA,TRBV7-8,TGTGCCAGCAGCCGAGTAGCGGCGGGAGATGCAAGACAATACAATGAGCAGTTCTTC,CASSRVAAGDARQYNEQFF
TRBJ2-7,NA,NA,TRBV4-3,TGCGCCAGCAGCCAAGAGTCAGGGTCCTACGAGCAGTACTTC,CASSQESGSYEQYF
TRBJ2-7,TRBD1,NA,TRBV27,TGTGCCAGCAGTTGGACAGGGGGTTTTGGCGAGCAGTACTTC,CASSWTGGFGEQYF
TRBJ2-7,TRBD2,NA,TRBV15,TGTGCCACCAGCAGAGGTCGGGGGGACGGCTACGAGCAGTACTTC,CATSRGRGDGYEQYF
TRBJ1-3,NA,NA,TRBV5-1,TGCGCCAGCAGCTTGGTACAGGGCTCTGGAAACACCATATATTTT,CASSLVQGSGNTIYF
TRBJ1-5,NA,NA,TRBV30,TGTGCCTGGAGTGCGCGGGGTGGTCAGCCCCAGCATTTT,CAWSARGGQPQHF
TRBJ1-6,TRBD1,NA,TRBV30,TGTGCCTCGCACCGGGACAGGGATAATTCACCCCTCCACTTT,CASHRDRDNSPLHF
TRBJ1-5,NA,NA,TRBV12-5,TGTGCTAGTGGTTTGGTACAGGGTCAGCCCCAGCATTTT,CASGLVQGQPQHF
TRBJ2-1,TRBD1,NA,TRBV5-1,TGCGCCAGCAGCTCCGGGACAGGGGTCTACAATGAGCAGTTCTTC,CASSSGTGVYNEQFF
TRBJ2-3,NA,NA,TRBV24-1,TGTGCCACCAGTGATCCCTCGGGACTCGGGATAGATACGCAGTATTTT,CATSDPSGLGIDTQYF
TRBJ1-1,NA,NA,TRBV6-5,TGTGCCAGCATGGGGGGGGCTCGGATCACTGAAGCTTTCTTT,CASMGGARITEAFF
TRBJ1-1,TRBD1,NA,TRBV6-1,TGTGCCAGCAGTGAATATAGGGGGCTTACTGAAGCTTTCTTT,CASSEYRGLTEAFF
TRBJ1-5,TRBD1,few,TRBV19,TGTGCCAGTAGTAGGACAGGGGAGCGCAATCAGCCCCAGCATTTT,CASSRTGERNQPQHF
TRBJ2-1,TRBD1,once,TRBV15,TGTGCCACCAGGAGGACAGGGGGGGTGAACAATGAGCAGTTCTTC,CATRRTGGVNNEQFF
TRBJ2-1,TRBD2,few,TRBV6-5,TGTGCCAGCCACAAGACTAGCGGACGACACAATGAGCAGTTCTTC,CASHKTSGRHNEQFF
TRBJ1-4,TRBD1,once,TRBV5-1,TGCGCCAGCAGCTGGGGACAGACAGCAACTAATGAAAAACTGTTTTTT,CASSWGQTATNEKLFF
TRBJ1-1,NA,few,TRBV29-1,TGCAGCGTTGCGGGAGGTGTCACTGAAGCTTTCTTT,CSVAGGVTEAFF
TRBJ2-3,NA,NA,TRBV19,TGTGCCAGTAGTACACGCAGGGGAGTTCGCACAGATACGCAGTATTTT,CASSTRRGVRTDTQYF
TRBJ2-5,NA,NA,TRBV5-1,TGCGCCAGCAGCCGCAGACAGGAAGAGACCCAGTACTTC,CASSRRQEETQYF
TRBJ2-5,NA,NA,TRBV5-1,TGCGCCAGCAGCTCGGGCTTGGGAGCAGAGACCCAGTACTTC,CASSSGLGAETQYF
TRBJ2-1,NA,NA,TRBV12-3/TRBV12-4,TGTGCCAGCAGTTTGAGGGCGGAGCAGTTCTTC,CASSLRAEQFF
TRBJ1-5,NA,NA,TRBV6-2/TRBV6-3,TGTGCCAGCAGTTACTTGCGGGATCAGCCCCAGCATTTT,CASSYLRDQPQHF
TRBJ2-4,TRBD2,NA,TRBV3-1/TRBV3-2,TGTGCCAGCACAGGGACTAGCGGAGTGTCGTCCAAAAACATTCAGTACTTC,CASTGTSGVSSKNIQYF
TRBJ2-3,NA,NA,TRBV6-4,TGTGCCAGCAGTGTGTTCGACAACACAGATACGCAGTATTTT,CASSVFDNTDTQYF
TRBJ2-7,NA,NA,TRBV4-2,TGTGCCAGCAGCCAAGATTGGGCAGGGTCTATTGTTATATACGAGCAGTACTTC,CASSQDWAGSIVIYEQYF
TRBJ2-5,TRBD2,NA,TRBV29-1,TGCAGCGTTGGGACTAGCAAAGAAGAGACCCAGTACTTC,CSVGTSKEETQYF
TRBJ2-7,NA,NA,TRBV11-2,TGTGCCAGCAGCGCTGACGGGATCCAGGCCTACGAGCAGTACTTC,CASSADGIQAYEQYF
TRBJ2-3,NA,once,TRBV6-5,TGTGCCAGCACGTCCACAGATACGCAGTATTTT,CASTSTDTQYF
TRBJ2-5,NA,NA,TRBV7-8,TGTGCCAGCAGCTTAGCGGAGGACCGGGATGGAAAGACCCAGTACTTC,CASSLAEDRDGKTQYF
TRBJ1-2,NA,NA,TRBV7-8,TGTGCCAGCAGCTTAGCTGCGGCAGACGCCCCCTATGGCTACACCTTC,CASSLAAADAPYGYTF
TRBJ2-3,TRBD1,NA,TRBV28,TGTGCCAGCAGTAGAGGGACAGGAGGCACAGATACGCAGTATTTT,CASSRGTGGTDTQYF
TRBJ2-7,TRBD2,once,TRBV5-5,TGTGCCAGCAGACTCGGACTAGCGGGGGACACAACCCCCTACGAGCAGTACTTC,CASRLGLAGDTTPYEQYF
TRBJ1-2,NA,NA,TRBV7-2,TGTGCCAGCAGGGGGAGGGCCCCTGGCTACACCTTC,CASRGRAPGYTF
TRBJ2-7,TRBD2,NA,TRBV6-5,TGTGCCAGCAGGGACGGAGCGGGAGAGGACTACGAGCAGTACTTC,CASRDGAGEDYEQYF
TRBJ1-4,NA,once,TRBV3-1/TRBV3-2,TGTGCCAGCAGAAGACAGAGCCAGAATGAAAAACTGTTTTTT,CASRRQSQNEKLFF
TRBJ2-2,NA,NA,TRBV9,TGTGCCAGCAGCGTAGGGCCCGGGACTTATACCGGGGAGCTGTTTTTT,CASSVGPGTYTGELFF
TRBJ2-7,NA,NA,TRBV6-2/TRBV6-3,TGTGCCAGCAGTTATGGTGCGGTGAGCTCCTACGAGCAGTACTTC,CASSYGAVSSYEQYF
TRBJ2-3,NA,NA,TRBV9,TGTGCCAGCAACAGACAGGATTCAACAGATACGCAGTATTTT,CASNRQDSTDTQYF
TRBJ2-2,TRBD1,NA,TRBV5-1,TGCGCCAGCAGCCCATTCCAGGGGGCAGGGACCGGGGAGCTGTTTTTT,CASSPFQGAGTGELFF
TRBJ1-2,TRBD1,once,TRBV30,TGTGCCTGGAGTATATATAGAGGGACAGGGGGACAGTATGGCTACACCTTC,CAWSIYRGTGGQYGYTF
TRBJ1-5,TRBD1,NA,TRBV30,TGTGCCTGGAGCAGGGGGGCTGTAGATCAGCCCCAGCATTTT,CAWSRGAVDQPQHF
TRBJ2-2,NA,NA,TRBV19,TGTGCCAGTACCCGCCGTCCGGGGGAGTCCGGAACCGGGGAGCTGTTTTTT,CASTRRPGESGTGELFF